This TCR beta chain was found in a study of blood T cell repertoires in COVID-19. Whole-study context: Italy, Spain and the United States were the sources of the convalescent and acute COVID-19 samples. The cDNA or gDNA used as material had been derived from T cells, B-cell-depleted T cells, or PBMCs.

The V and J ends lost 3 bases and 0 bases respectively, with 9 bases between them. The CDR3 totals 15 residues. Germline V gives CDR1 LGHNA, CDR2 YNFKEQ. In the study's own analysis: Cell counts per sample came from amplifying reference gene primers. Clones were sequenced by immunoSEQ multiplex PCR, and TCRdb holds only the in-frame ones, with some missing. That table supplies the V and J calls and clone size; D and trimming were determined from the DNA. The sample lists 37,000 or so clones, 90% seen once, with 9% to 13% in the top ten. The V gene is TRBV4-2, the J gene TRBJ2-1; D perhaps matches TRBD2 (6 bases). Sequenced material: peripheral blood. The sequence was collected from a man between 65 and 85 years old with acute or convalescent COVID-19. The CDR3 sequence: CASSQRDGSYNEQFF. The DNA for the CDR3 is TGTGCCAGCAGCCAGCGGGATGGCTCCTACAATGAGCAGTTCTTC.